This TCR beta chain was identified in a study of T cells in Graves' hyperthyroidism and ophthalmopathy. At the level of the study: The authors collected peripheral blood at initial diagnosis, before any treatment. Findings of the study overall: Most thyroid clonotypes that were expanded above 0.001 also turned up in blood.

Those patients with uncontrolled infection, other autoimmune disease, pregnancy or lactation were excluded. Each diagnosis drew on symptoms, thyroxine, TRAb, thyroid ultrasound and orbital computed tomography findings. Germline values: CDR1 SGDLS, CDR2 YYNGEE. The CDR3 runs 10 residues. This clonotype was seen a handful of times. The antigen remains unidentified. Amplification yielded TCR beta CDR3 regions, with RNA transcripts as the source. HTBI primers were the set used in a first-round RT-PCR of the TCR CDR3. Each CDR3 protein gets one entry after TCRdb re-called the multiplex PCR reads with MiXCR. The table shows 300,000 to 450,000 distinct CDR3 sequences, with more than 14% occurring only once.

V gene TRBV9 combines with J gene TRBJ1-1, with no clear D. The receptor was isolated from a woman aged 25-40 years with Graves' ophthalmopathy. The sequenced sample was blood. The CDR3 DNA reads TGTGCTAGGAGGAACACTGAAGCTTTCTTT. Translating it yields CARRNTEAFF.